This TCR beta chain stems from a study of identical twins. Findings of the study overall: An excess of low generation probability was shown by twin-shared out-of-frame alpha sequences.

Unique molecular identifiers were present on the cDNA, which also gained a universal primer site by template switching. TCRdb re-called the 5' RACE reads with MiXCR, one entry per CDR3 protein. The profile shows about 460,000 distinct CDR3 sequences, 14% of them singletons. The donors were all healthy and Caucasian. Trimming took off 4 bases at V and 5 bases at J, with 15 bases between the two ends. CDR1 and CDR2 from the germline V gene are SGHRS and YFSETQ. The CDR3 runs 14 residues. As to this clonotype: Its target is not known.

These data were likewise used in another study, on yellow fever vaccine responses in identical twins.

Input material: CD4+ T cells sorted from blood. The chain links TRBV5-1 to TRBJ1-2; D uncertain. The source of this sequence is a woman aged 18-29 years in good health. CDR3 DNA sequence: TGCGCCAGCAGCCCCATTGAACAAAAATATGGCTACACCTTC. Residues: CASSPIEQKYGYTF.